This T cell receptor (beta chain) was sequenced for a study of CD8+CD57+ T cells in acquired aplastic anemia. Study overall: Mean DNA quantity obtained from sorted CD4+ and CD8+ cells was about 3 ug. Read counts for CD4+ cells (from healthy donors) averaged roughly 10 million. Overall study findings and caveats: The same twenty-nine CD8+ CDR3 sequences occurred in patients and in controls. Between patients and controls, CD8+ Simpson's diversity did not vary significantly.

In the case of this clonotype: Antigen: not known.

The study profiled TCR beta VDJ and CDR3 using genomic DNA as template. TCRdb itself ran the reads through MiXCR, one entry per CDR3 protein. Seen here are tens of thousands of distinct CDR3 sequences, 40% to 55% observed once, and the top ten hold 66%. V lost 0 bases to trimming and J lost 2 bases; unmatched junction nucleotides: 3. This CDR3 has 15 residues. Germline V gene sequence: CDR1 SGDLS, CDR2 YYNGEE. The sample comprised sorted CD4+, CD8+, or CD8+CD57+ T cells (not recorded which) from PBMCs. The sequence was collected from a human donor in good health, serving as a control. The chain has TRBV9 and TRBJ1-2; TRBD1 matches at 8 bases. The CDR3 coding sequence is TGTGCCAGCAGCGTAGAAACAGGGGGGAACTATGGCTACACCTTC. Protein sequence: CASSVETGGNYGYTF.